A selection of T cell receptor beta chains follows, all from one sample in a study of blood T cell repertoires in COVID-19. Sequencing was performed with immunoSEQ multiplex PCR; in TCRdb, only in-frame clones are kept and a portion is missing. The data show 120,000 to 150,000 clones, with over 80% seen just once and approximately 8.9% held by the top ten. Sequenced: peripheral blood. Receptors originate from a man aged 30 to 39 with COVID-19, enrolled during active disease. The CDR3 runs from the conserved cysteine through the conserved F or W. Fields, in order: D gene, J gene, clone size, V gene, CDR3 DNA, CDR3 protein. D genes are given only for firm matches. Not all rows give a size; the values are once, few, many and, for expanded clones, a class.

d_call: TRBD2; j_call: TRBJ2-1; clone_size: -; v_call: TRBV2; cdr3_nt: TGTGCCAGCGTACTAGCGGTATACAATGAGCAGTTCTTC; cdr3_aa: CASVLAVYNEQFF
d_call: -; j_call: TRBJ2-7; clone_size: few; v_call: TRBV5-5; cdr3_nt: TGTGCCAGCAGCTTGGCACCAGGGTCCTACGAGCAGTACTTC; cdr3_aa: CASSLAPGSYEQYF
d_call: -; j_call: TRBJ1-4; clone_size: -; v_call: TRBV24-1; cdr3_nt: TGTGCCACCAGTGCCCCGTCGGGGGGTGAAAAACTGTTTTTT; cdr3_aa: CATSAPSGGEKLFF
d_call: TRBD2; j_call: TRBJ2-7; clone_size: -; v_call: TRBV27; cdr3_nt: TGTGCCAGCAGTTCCCAGCGGGAGACTGCCTACGAGCAGTACTTC; cdr3_aa: CASSSQRETAYEQYF
d_call: -; j_call: TRBJ1-5; clone_size: -; v_call: TRBV19; cdr3_nt: TGTGCCAGTAGTATTGGTCGACAGTCCAATCAGCCCCAGCATTTT; cdr3_aa: CASSIGRQSNQPQHF
d_call: -; j_call: TRBJ2-3; clone_size: -; v_call: TRBV5-4; cdr3_nt: TGTGCCAGCAGCTTGGCTGCGGGCGGGGTTAGCACAGATACGCAGTATTTT; cdr3_aa: CASSLAAGGVSTDTQYF
d_call: -; j_call: TRBJ1-2; clone_size: -; v_call: TRBV6-1; cdr3_nt: TGTGCCAGCAGTGAATGGGGGGGGCGCGGCTACACCTTC; cdr3_aa: CASSEWGGRGYTF
d_call: -; j_call: TRBJ2-3; clone_size: -; v_call: TRBV27; cdr3_nt: TGTGCCAGCAGTTTACCCGGGACTTCATTGCAGTATTTT; cdr3_aa: CASSLPGTSLQYF
d_call: -; j_call: TRBJ2-5; clone_size: -; v_call: TRBV10-3; cdr3_nt: TGTGCCATCAGGAAACCAGGGGACCAAGAGACCCAGTACTTC; cdr3_aa: CAIRKPGDQETQYF
d_call: -; j_call: TRBJ1-3; clone_size: -; v_call: TRBV10-3; cdr3_nt: TGTGCCATCAGTGAGTCGCGGGAGTACGGAAACACCATATATTTT; cdr3_aa: CAISESREYGNTIYF
d_call: TRBD1; j_call: TRBJ1-5; clone_size: -; v_call: TRBV4-1; cdr3_nt: TGCGCCAGCAGCCAAGTTGGACAGGCCTATCAGCCCCAGCATTTT; cdr3_aa: CASSQVGQAYQPQHF
d_call: TRBD1; j_call: TRBJ2-1; clone_size: -; v_call: TRBV28; cdr3_nt: TGTGCCAGCAGGGGGACAGACCTTAGCTCCTACAATGAGCAGTTCTTC; cdr3_aa: CASRGTDLSSYNEQFF
d_call: -; j_call: TRBJ2-2; clone_size: -; v_call: TRBV2; cdr3_nt: TGTGCCAGAAGCTCTGACAGGCTCAACACCGGGGAGCTGTTTTTT; cdr3_aa: CARSSDRLNTGELFF
d_call: -; j_call: TRBJ2-5; clone_size: -; v_call: TRBV6-5; cdr3_nt: TGTGCCAGCAGTTACGGTGGCAACCCGGGGGAGACCCAGTACTTC; cdr3_aa: CASSYGGNPGETQYF
d_call: -; j_call: TRBJ1-4; clone_size: few; v_call: TRBV30; cdr3_nt: TGTGCCTGGGATCGGACGTCGGGAGAAAAACTGTTTTTT; cdr3_aa: CAWDRTSGEKLFF